One TCR beta chain is described in this entry. The data derive from a study of shared clonotypes between healthy human individuals. Study as a whole: Three plates were used per donor for CD4 naive, three for CD4 memory, two for CD8 naive and one for CD8 memory.

Naive CD8 isolation took CD45RO-negative cells positively selected for CCR7 and excluded terminally differentiated effector memory CD45RA+ cells. Germline V gene data show CDR1 as SNHLY and CDR2 as FYNNEI. V lost 6 bases and J lost 0; bases outside the gene matches: 6. This CDR3 has 15 amino acids. In the study's own analysis: ImmunoSEQ sequences covered only the junction and lacked quality scores; filtering therefore differed. Sequencing used immunoSEQ multiplex PCR; TCRdb keeps in-frame clones, though not all of them. For V, J and clone size, that table is used; D and trimming come from the DNA. The sample has about 1.9 million clones, 93% seen once.

This clonotype originated in a young man in good health. Some clones in this sample may be carry-over from other donors' samples. Material for sequencing was naive CD8+ T cells from PBMCs. The rearrangement joins TRBV2 to TRBJ2-7, with 9 bases lining up with TRBD2. The CDR3 nucleotides are TGTGCCAGCAGCTCTTTTAGCGGGAGCTCCTACGAGCAGTACTTC. It encodes CASSSFSGSSYEQYF. The full variable domain, rest sourced from reference TRBV2 and TRBJ2-7, is EPEVTQTPSHQVTQMGQEVILRCVPISNHLYFYWYRQILGQKVEFLVSFYNNEISEKSEIFDDQFSVERPDGSNFTLKIRSTKLEDSAMYFCASSSFSGSSYEQYFGPGTRLTVT.